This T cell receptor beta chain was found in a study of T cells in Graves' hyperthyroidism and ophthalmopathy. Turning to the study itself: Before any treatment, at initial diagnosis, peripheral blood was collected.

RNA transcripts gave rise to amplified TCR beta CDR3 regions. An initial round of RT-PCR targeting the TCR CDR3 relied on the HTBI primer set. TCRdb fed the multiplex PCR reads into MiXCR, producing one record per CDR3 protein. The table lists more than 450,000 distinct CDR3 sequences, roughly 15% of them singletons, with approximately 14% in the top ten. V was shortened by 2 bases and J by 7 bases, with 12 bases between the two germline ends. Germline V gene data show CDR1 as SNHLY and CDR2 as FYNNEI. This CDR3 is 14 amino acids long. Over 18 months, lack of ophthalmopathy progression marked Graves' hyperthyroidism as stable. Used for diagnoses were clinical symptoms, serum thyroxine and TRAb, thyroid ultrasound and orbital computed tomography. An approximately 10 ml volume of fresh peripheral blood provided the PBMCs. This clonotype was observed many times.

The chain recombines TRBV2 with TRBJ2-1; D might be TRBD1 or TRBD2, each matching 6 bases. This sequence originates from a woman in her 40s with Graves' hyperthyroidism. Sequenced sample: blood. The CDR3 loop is CASSENRRGNEQFF. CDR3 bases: TGTGCCAGCAGTGAAAACAGGAGGGGGAATGAGCAGTTCTTC.